This T cell receptor beta chain was profiled in a study of CD8+ T cells in alopecia areata. Study outcomes and limitations: Besides other cells, scalp samples also yield sequences of resident alphabeta T cells from normal skin. Among patients, TCR sharing was less clear than in mice, a difference possibly due in part to HLA diversity in the patient population. The study found higher clonality in lesional than normal scalp, especially in alopecia totalis/universalis.

A FACSAria was used to sort CD4+ and CD8+ T cells. These cells came from PBMCs. In the case of this clone: What it recognizes is unknown.

RNA extraction and reverse transcription yielded cDNA as sequencing template. Only in-frame clones appear in the TCRdb table, and some are missing; sequencing was by immunoSEQ multiplex PCR. The profile covers under 130,000 clones, with 55% appearing a single time and around 9% taken by the ten largest. Germline-derived CDR1 and CDR2 are SGHAT and FQNNGV. The V and J ends lost 3 bases and 0 bases respectively, with 12 bases between them. CDR3 length: 15 amino acids. This TCR derives from a human donor in good health. This chain uses TRBV11-2 with TRBJ2-7, with a possible D match to TRBD1 (6 bases). The specimen was CD4+ T cells sorted from blood. The CDR3 DNA follows: TGTGCCAGCAGCTTCCTACAGGGAAGCTCCTACGAGCAGTACTTC. Translated, it gives CASSFLQGSSYEQYF. The variable domain in full, with the rest retrieved from reference TRBV11-2 and TRBJ2-7, is EAGVAQSPRYKIIEKRQSVAFWCNPISGHATLYWYQQILGQGPKLLIQFQNNGVVDDSQLPKDRFSAERLKGVDSTLKIQPAKLEDSAVYLCASSFLQGSSYEQYFGPGTRLTVT.